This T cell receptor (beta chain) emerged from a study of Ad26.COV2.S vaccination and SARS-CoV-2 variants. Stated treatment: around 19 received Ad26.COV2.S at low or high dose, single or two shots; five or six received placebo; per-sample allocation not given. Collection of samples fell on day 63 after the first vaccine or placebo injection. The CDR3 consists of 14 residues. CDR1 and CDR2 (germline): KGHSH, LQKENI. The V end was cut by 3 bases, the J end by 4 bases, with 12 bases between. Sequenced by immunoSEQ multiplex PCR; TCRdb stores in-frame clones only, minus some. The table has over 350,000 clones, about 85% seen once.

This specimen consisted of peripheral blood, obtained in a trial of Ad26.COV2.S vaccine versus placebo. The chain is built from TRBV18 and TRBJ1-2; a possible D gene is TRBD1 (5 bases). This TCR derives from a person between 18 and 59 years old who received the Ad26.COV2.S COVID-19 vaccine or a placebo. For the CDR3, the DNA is TGTGCCAGCTCACCCGGACGGGACGGCTATGGCTACACCTTC. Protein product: CASSPGRDGYGYTF.